Below, 15 T cell receptor beta chains from the same sample are listed, as sequenced in a study of OX40 agonist ivuxolimab in advanced cancers. TCRdb's copy holds only in-frame clones and misses some; the assay was immunoSEQ multiplex PCR. The sample contains some 96,000 clones, 75% to 95% of which appear only once. Here the sequenced sample was CD4+ or CD8+ T cells sorted from blood, taken in a trial of the OX40 agonist ivuxolimab. Receptor source: an adult with an advanced solid tumor such as melanoma, head and neck, liver or kidney cancer.

CDR3 region: CASTQGATQPQHF. For the CDR3, the DNA is TGTGCCAGCACACAAGGGGCTACTCAGCCCCAGCATTTT. The chain has TRBV28 and TRBJ1-5; the D gene is possibly TRBD1 (5 bases). Germline CDR1 is MDHEN and CDR2 is SYDVKM. The CDR3 consists of 13 residues. V dropped 7 bases and J dropped 6 bases, with 13 bases sitting between them.

V is TRBV6-5 and J is TRBJ2-7, with TRBD2 identical over 10 bases. The CDR3 covers 13 residues. Germline values: CDR1 MNHEY, CDR2 SVGAGI. V was pared by 5 bases and J by 6 bases, with 4 bases of the junction left unmatched. CDR3 nucleotides: TGTGCCAGCAGTCAAGGGACTAGCGCCGAGCAGTACTTC. This codes for CASSQGTSAEQYF.

CDR3 DNA: TGTGCCAGTGGATTGGGGACATTGAACACTGAAGCTTTCTTT. Encoded protein: CASGLGTLNTEAFF. The chain recombines TRBV5-6 with TRBJ1-1, with a weak D call TRBD1 (6 bases). Trimming took off 8 bases at V and 0 bases at J, with 14 bases between the two ends. Germline V gene data show CDR1 as SGHDT and CDR2 as YYEEEE. The length of the CDR3 is 14 residues.

This clone has a single count. This chain links TRBV28 with TRBJ1-2; D gene uncertain. Per the germline V gene, CDR1 is MDHEN and CDR2 is SYDVKM. The CDR3 extends over 13 amino acids. The V gene lost 6 bases and the J gene lost 2 bases, with 10 bases spanning the gap. CDR3 in DNA: TGTGCCAGCAGGGAGACTAGAAACTATGGCTACACCTTC. Translated, it gives CASRETRNYGYTF.

This clone was detected ten times or more. The chain employs TRBV7-9 and TRBJ1-4; D may be TRBD1 (6 bases). Trimming took off 5 bases at V and 6 bases at J, with 16 bases between the two ends. This CDR3 is built from 15 residues. Germline-derived CDR1 and CDR2 are SEHNR and FQNEAQ (reference sequence). CDR3 in amino acids: CASSRQGKEDEKLFF. CDR3 in DNA: TGTGCCAGCAGCCGCCAGGGGAAAGAGGATGAAAAACTGTTTTTT.

The DNA for the CDR3 is TGTGCCAGCAGTCCATCTACGGGACATGAGCAGTTCTTC. Amino acids: CASSPSTGHEQFF. The chain is built from TRBV2 and TRBJ2-1, with D perhaps given as TRBD1 or TRBD2 (5 bases each). The V end was cut by 5 bases, the J end by 8 bases, with 13 bases between. CDR3 length equals 13 residues. Looked up from germline, CDR1 is SNHLY and CDR2 is FYNNEI.

V is TRBV28 and J is TRBJ2-3; a weak D match, TRBD2 (5 bases). Germline CDR1 and CDR2: MDHEN and SYDVKM. The CDR3 runs to 17 residues. V was cut by 6 bases and J by 7 bases, with 26 bases left in between. The CDR3 loop reads CASSSTPLSGSRHTQYF. CDR3 DNA: TGTGCCAGCAGCAGTACCCCCCTAAGTGGGAGCAGACATACGCAGTATTTT.

DNA of the CDR3: TGTGCCAGCAAGACGGGGGGTTTAGGGGAGACCCAGTACTTC. It encodes CASKTGGLGETQYF. The rearrangement uses TRBV6-6 and TRBJ2-5; TRBD2 matches 7 bases. V lost 7 bases to trimming and J lost 5 bases; unmatched junction nucleotides: 10. From germline, CDR1 is MNHNY and CDR2 SVGAGI (reference sequence). The CDR3 has 14 residues.

The chain recombines TRBV14 with TRBJ1-2; the D gene is possibly TRBD1 (6 bases). V was cut by 0 bases and J by 7 bases, with 18 bases left in between. Germline lookup yields CDR1 SGHDN and CDR2 FVKESK. The CDR3 is made up of 16 amino acids. The CDR3 nucleotides read TGTGCCAGCAGCCAAGATTCTTCTACAGGGAGGCTTGGCTACACCTTC. It is translated as CASSQDSSTGRLGYTF. Drawing the rest from reference TRBV14 and TRBJ1-2, the complete variable domain is EAGVTQFPSHSVIEKGQTVTLRCDPISGHDNLYWYRRVMGKEIKFLLHFVKESKQDESGMPNNRFLAERTGGTYSTLKVQPAELEDSGVYFCASSQDSSTGRLGYTFGSGTRLTVV.

This clone was observed a single time. The chain employs TRBV5-1 and TRBJ1-1; perhaps TRBD1 as D (5 bases). Germline values: CDR1 SGHRS, CDR2 YFSETQ. Trimming removed 2 bases at V and 8 bases at J, with 13 bases between. The CDR3 totals 13 residues. The CDR3 DNA reads as TGCGCCAGCAGCTTCCGGGGCCCATCCGAAGCTTTCTTT. Residues: CASSFRGPSEAFF.

This clone showed up just once. The rearrangement joins TRBV10-2 to TRBJ2-2; no firm D call. The CDR3 sequence is 14 residues long. V dropped 5 bases and J dropped 5 bases, with 12 bases sitting between them. CDR1 and CDR2 (germline): WSHSY, SAAADI. CDR3 bases: TGCGCCAGCAGTTCTACTATCGTTACCGGGGAGCTGTTTTTT. This translates into CASSSTIVTGELFF.

This sequence joins TRBV6-6 and TRBJ2-5; 7 positions agree with TRBD1. The germline gives CDR1 MNHNY, CDR2 SVGAGI (reference sequence). The CDR3 covers 13 residues. Germline trimming cut 5 bases from V and 5 bases from J; bases unmatched to any gene: 5. CDR3: CASSQYRGETQYF. The DNA of the CDR3 is TGTGCCAGCAGTCAATACAGGGGTGAGACCCAGTACTTC.

The chain joins TRBV11-3 to TRBJ2-7; possibly TRBD1 for D (5 bases). The CDR3 has 14 residues. Germline-derived CDR1 and CDR2 are SGHNT and YENEEA. Trimming took off 5 bases at V and 1 base at J, with 12 bases between the two ends. In DNA, the CDR3 is TGTGCCAGCAGCGACCTAGGGGTGTCCTACGAGCAGTACTTC. Protein: CASSDLGVSYEQYF.

The chain carries TRBV14 and TRBJ2-1; D gene unclear. The V end was cut by 4 bases, the J end by 0 bases, with 10 bases between. The germline V gene encodes CDR1 SGHDN and CDR2 FVKESK. The CDR3 runs 15 residues. The CDR3 sequence is CASSRTVSSYNEQFF. The CDR3 DNA follows: TGTGCCAGCAGCCGGACGGTGAGCTCCTACAATGAGCAGTTCTTC. The whole variable domain, filled in from reference TRBV14 and TRBJ2-1, reads EAGVTQFPSHSVIEKGQTVTLRCDPISGHDNLYWYRRVMGKEIKFLLHFVKESKQDESGMPNNRFLAERTGGTYSTLKVQPAELEDSGVYFCASSRTVSSYNEQFFGPGTRLTVL.

The J gene is TRBJ1-1, the V gene TRBV7-6; D may be TRBD1 (5 bases). V lost 2 bases and J 2 bases, leaving 9 bases between the germline ends. This CDR3 comprises 14 residues. Germline CDR1 reads SGHVS; CDR2 reads FNYEAQ. CDR3 bases: TGTGCCAGCAGCTTATCAGGGATCAACACTGAAGCTTTCTTT. Protein: CASSLSGINTEAFF.